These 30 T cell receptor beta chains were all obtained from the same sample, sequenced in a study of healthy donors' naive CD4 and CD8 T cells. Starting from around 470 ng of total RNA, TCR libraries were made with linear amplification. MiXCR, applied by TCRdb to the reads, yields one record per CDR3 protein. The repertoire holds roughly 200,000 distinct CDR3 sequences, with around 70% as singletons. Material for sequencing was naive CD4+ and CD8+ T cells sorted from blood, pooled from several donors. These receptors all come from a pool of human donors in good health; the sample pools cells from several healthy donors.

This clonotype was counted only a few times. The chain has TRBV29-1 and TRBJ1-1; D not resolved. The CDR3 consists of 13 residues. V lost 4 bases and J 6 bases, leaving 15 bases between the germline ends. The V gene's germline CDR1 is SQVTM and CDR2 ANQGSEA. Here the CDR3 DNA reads TGCAGCGTTGTGGACCCCCGGCACGCTGAAGCTTTCTTT. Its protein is CSVVDPRHAEAFF. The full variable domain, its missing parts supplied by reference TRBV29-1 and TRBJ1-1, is SAVISQKPSRDICQRGTSLTIQCQVDSQVTMMFWYRQQPGQSLTLIATANQGSEATYESGFVIDKFPISRPNLTFSTLTVSNMSPEDSSIYLCSVVDPRHAEAFFGQGTRLTVV.

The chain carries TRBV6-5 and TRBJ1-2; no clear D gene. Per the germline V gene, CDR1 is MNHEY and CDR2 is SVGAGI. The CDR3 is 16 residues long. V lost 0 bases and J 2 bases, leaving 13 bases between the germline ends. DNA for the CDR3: TGTGCCAGCAGTTACTCGAGTCCAGGAACCAACTATGGCTACACCTTC. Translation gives CASSYSSPGTNYGYTF.

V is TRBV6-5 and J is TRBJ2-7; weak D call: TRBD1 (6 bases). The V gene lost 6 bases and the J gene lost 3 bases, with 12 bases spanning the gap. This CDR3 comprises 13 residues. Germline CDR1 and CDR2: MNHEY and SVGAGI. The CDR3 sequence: CASRSTGSYEQYF. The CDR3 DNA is TGTGCCAGCAGGTCTACAGGGAGCTACGAGCAGTACTTC.

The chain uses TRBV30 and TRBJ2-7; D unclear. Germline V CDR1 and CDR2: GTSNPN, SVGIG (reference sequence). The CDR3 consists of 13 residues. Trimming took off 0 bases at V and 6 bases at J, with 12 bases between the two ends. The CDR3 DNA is TGTGCCTGGAGTGTACGGCAGGATGGCGAGCAGTACTTC. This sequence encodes CAWSVRQDGEQYF.

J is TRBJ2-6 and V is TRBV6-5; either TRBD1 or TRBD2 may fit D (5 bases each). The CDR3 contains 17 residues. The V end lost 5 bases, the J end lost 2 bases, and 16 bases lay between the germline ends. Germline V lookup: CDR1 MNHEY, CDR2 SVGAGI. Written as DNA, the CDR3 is TGTGCCAGCAGTGCCCGGGGCTCATGGGCTGGGGCCAACGTCCTGACTTTC. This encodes CASSARGSWAGANVLTF.

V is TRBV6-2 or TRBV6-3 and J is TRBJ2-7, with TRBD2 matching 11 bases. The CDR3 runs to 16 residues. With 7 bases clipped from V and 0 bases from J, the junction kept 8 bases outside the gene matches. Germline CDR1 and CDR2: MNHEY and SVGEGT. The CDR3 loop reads CASKVQTSGNSYEQYF. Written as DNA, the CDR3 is TGTGCCAGCAAGGTCCAGACTAGCGGGAACTCCTACGAGCAGTACTTC.

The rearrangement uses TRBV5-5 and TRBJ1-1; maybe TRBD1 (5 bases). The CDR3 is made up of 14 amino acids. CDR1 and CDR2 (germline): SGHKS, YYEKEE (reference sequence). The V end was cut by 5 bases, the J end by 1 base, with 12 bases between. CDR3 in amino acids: CASSPFDRNTEAFF. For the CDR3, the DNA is TGTGCCAGCAGTCCCTTCGACAGGAACACTGAAGCTTTCTTT.

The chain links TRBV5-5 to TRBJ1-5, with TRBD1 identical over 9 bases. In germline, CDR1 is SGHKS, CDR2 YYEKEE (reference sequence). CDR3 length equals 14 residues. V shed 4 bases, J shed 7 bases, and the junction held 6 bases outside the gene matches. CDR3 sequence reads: CASSRTGVGQPQHF. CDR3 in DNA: TGTGCCAGCAGCCGGACAGGGGTAGGGCAGCCCCAGCATTTT. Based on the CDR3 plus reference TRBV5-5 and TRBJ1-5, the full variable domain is DAGVTQSPTHLIKTRGQQVTLRCSPISGHKSVSWYQQVLGQGPQFIFQYYEKEERGRGNFPDRFSARQFPNYSSELNVNALLLGDSALYLCASSRTGVGQPQHFGDGTRLSIL.

CDR3 sequence (DNA): TGCAGTGCCGGGGTCCCACTAGCGGATCTGTACCAAGAGACCCAGTACTTC. It yields the protein CSAGVPLADLYQETQYF. J is TRBJ2-5 and V is TRBV20-1; 8 nucleotides align to TRBD2. The germline V gene has CDR1 DFQATT and CDR2 SNEGSKA (reference sequence). Trimming removed 6 bases from V and 0 bases from J; junction bases left unmatched: 15. CDR3 length: 17 amino acids.

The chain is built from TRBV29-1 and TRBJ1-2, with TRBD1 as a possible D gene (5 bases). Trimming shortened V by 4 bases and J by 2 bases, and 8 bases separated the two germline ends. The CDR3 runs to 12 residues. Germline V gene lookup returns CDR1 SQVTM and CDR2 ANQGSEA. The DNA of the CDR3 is TGCAGCGTTGTATGGGACAACTATGGCTACACCTTC. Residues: CSVVWDNYGYTF.

CDR3 DNA: TGTGCCAGTAGCATGGGACAGGTAATCAACTATGGCTACACCTTC. Translation gives CASSMGQVINYGYTF. The chain carries TRBV19 and TRBJ1-2; TRBD1 matches at 8 bases. In germline, CDR1 is LNHDA, CDR2 SQIVND (reference sequence). The CDR3 is 15 residues long. The J segment lost 2 bases and the V segment lost 6 bases, leaving 8 bases of the junction unmatched.

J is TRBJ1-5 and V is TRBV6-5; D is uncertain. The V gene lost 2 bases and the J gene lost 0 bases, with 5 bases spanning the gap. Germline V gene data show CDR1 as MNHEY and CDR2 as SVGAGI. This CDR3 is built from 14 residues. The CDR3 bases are TGTGCCAGCAGTTACCCAGATAGCAATCAGCCCCAGCATTTT. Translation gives CASSYPDSNQPQHF.

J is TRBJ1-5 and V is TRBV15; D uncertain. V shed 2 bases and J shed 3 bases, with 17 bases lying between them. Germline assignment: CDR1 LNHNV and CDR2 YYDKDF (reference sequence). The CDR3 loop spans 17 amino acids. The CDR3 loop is CATSRSQGFSSNQPQHF. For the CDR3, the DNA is TGTGCCACCAGCAGAAGTCAAGGATTCAGCTCCAATCAGCCCCAGCATTTT.

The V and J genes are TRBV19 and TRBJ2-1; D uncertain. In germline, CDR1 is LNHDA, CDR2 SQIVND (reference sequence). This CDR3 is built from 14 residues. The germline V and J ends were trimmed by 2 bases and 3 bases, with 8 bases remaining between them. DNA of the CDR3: TGTGCCAGTAGTATACGTTTTGTCTACAATGAGCAGTTCTTC. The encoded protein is CASSIRFVYNEQFF.

CDR3: CSASATNYGYTF. The CDR3 DNA reads TGCAGCGCCTCTGCCACTAACTATGGCTACACCTTC. This chain links TRBV29-1 with TRBJ1-2; D gene unclear. This CDR3 has 12 residues. Trimming pared 7 bases from V and 0 bases from J, leaving 9 bases between. From germline, CDR1 is SQVTM and CDR2 ANQGSEA.

For the CDR3, the DNA is TGCAGCGTCGATACAGGGTGGGAGACCCAGTACTTC. Translating it yields CSVDTGWETQYF. The chain recombines TRBV29-1 with TRBJ2-5; weak D call: TRBD1 (6 bases). There are 12 residues in the CDR3. V was cut by 6 bases and J by 5 bases, with 13 bases left in between. CDR1 is SQVTM, CDR2 ANQGSEA, per germline.

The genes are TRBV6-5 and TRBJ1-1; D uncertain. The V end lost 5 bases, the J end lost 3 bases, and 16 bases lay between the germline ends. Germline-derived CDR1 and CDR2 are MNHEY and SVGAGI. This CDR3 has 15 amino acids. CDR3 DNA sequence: TGTGCCAGCAGTCGCCCAACGGCTGGAGACACTGAAGCTTTCTTT. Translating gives CASSRPTAGDTEAFF.

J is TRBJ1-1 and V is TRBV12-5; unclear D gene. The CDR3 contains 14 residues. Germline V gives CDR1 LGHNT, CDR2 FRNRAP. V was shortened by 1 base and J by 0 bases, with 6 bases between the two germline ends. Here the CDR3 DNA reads TGTGCTAGTGGTTTGGACGGAATGAACACTGAAGCTTTCTTT. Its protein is CASGLDGMNTEAFF.

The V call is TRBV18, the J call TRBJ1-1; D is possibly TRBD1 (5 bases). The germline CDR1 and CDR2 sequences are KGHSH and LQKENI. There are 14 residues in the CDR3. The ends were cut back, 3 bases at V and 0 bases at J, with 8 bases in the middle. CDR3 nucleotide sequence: TGTGCCAGCTCACCCAGGACACTGAACACTGAAGCTTTCTTT. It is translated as CASSPRTLNTEAFF.

The CDR3 region has the DNA TGCAGCGTTGATGCGGGGCTCTACGAGCAGTACTTC. It yields the protein CSVDAGLYEQYF. The chain uses TRBV29-1 and TRBJ2-7, with D possibly matching TRBD2 (6 bases). Trimming took off 3 bases at V and 3 bases at J, with 9 bases between the two ends. The CDR3 is 12 amino acids. Germline CDR1 is SQVTM and CDR2 is ANQGSEA.

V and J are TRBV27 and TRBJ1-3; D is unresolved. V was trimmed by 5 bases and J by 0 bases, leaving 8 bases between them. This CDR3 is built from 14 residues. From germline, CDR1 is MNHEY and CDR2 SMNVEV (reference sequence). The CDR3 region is CASSPNHSGNTIYF. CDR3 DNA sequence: TGTGCCAGCAGTCCGAATCACTCTGGAAACACCATATATTTT.

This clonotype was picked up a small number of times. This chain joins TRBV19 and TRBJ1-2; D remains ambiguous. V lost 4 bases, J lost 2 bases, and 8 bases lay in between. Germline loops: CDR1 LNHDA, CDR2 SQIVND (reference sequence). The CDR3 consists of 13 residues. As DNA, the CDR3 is TGTGCCAGTAGTACCGGACGGAACTATGGCTACACCTTC. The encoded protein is CASSTGRNYGYTF. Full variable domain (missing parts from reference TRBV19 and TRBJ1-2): DGGITQSPKYLFRKEGQNVTLSCEQNLNHDAMYWYRQDPGQGLRLIYYSQIVNDFQKGDIAEGYSVSREKKESFPLTVTSAQKNPTAFYLCASSTGRNYGYTFGSGTRLTVV.

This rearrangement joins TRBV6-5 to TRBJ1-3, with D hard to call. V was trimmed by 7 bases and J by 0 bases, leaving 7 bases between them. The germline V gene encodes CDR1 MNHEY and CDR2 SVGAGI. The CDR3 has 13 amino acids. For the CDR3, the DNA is TGTGCCAGCACAAGCCGCTCTGGAAACACCATATATTTT. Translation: CASTSRSGNTIYF.

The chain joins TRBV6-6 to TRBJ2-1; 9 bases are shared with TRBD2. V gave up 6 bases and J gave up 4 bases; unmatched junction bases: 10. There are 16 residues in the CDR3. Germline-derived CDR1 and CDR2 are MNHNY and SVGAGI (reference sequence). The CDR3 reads CASSTRGLALYNEQFF. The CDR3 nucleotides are TGTGCCAGCAGCACCCGGGGACTAGCCCTGTACAATGAGCAGTTCTTC.

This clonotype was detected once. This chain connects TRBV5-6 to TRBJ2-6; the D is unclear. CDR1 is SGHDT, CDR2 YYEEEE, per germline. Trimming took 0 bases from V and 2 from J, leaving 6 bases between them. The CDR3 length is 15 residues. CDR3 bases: TGTGCCAGCAGCTTGGGGTCAGCTGGGGCCAACGTCCTGACTTTC. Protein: CASSLGSAGANVLTF.

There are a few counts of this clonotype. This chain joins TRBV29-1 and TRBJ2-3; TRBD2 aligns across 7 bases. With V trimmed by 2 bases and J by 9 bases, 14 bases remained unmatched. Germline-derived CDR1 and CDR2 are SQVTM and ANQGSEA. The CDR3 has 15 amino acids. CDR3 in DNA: TGCAGCGTTGAAACCAGCGGGGCTGCGGAGGTGACGCAGTATTTT. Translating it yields CSVETSGAAEVTQYF.

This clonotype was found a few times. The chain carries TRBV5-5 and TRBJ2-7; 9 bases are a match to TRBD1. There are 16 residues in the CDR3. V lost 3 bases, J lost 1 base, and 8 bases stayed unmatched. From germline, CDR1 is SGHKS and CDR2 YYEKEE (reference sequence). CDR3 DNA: TGTGCCAGCAGCTCGGGACCGGGACAGGGTTCCTACGAGCAGTACTTC. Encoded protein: CASSSGPGQGSYEQYF.

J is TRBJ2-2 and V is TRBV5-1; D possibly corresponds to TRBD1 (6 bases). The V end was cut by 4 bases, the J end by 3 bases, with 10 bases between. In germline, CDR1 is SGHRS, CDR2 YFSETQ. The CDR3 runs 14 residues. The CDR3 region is CASSNGQYTGELFF. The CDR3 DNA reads TGCGCCAGCAGCAACGGACAGTACACCGGGGAGCTGTTTTTT.

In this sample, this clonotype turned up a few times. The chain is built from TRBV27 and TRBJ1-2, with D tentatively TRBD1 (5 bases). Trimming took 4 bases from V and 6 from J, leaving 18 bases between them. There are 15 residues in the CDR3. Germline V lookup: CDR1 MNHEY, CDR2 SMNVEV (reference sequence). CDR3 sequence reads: CASSSLGQGKDGYTF. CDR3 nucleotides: TGTGCCAGCAGTTCATTGGGGCAAGGAAAGGATGGCTACACCTTC.

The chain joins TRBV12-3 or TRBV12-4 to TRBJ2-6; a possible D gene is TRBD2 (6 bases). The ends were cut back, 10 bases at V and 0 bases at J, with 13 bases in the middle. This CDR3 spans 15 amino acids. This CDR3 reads CAMKGEDSGANVLTF. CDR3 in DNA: TGTGCCATGAAAGGGGAGGACTCTGGGGCCAACGTCCTGACTTTC.